A selection of T cell receptor beta chains follows, all from one sample in a study of response to subunit inactivated influenza vaccine. TCRdb re-called the RT-PCR reads through MiXCR, storing one row per CDR3 protein. Of about 780,000 distinct CDR3 sequences listed, 18% are singletons. The sequenced sample was PBMCs from blood, obtained 4 to 6 days after vaccination. The receptor source for this set is a man aged 45-65 years who received an inactivated influenza vaccine. Both conserved end residues are part of each CDR3. A D gene is named only where the DNA matches it firmly. The size of a clone is reported for some rows only, either as once, few or many, or as a class for expanded clones.

TRBV6-2/TRBV6-3,few,16,TRBJ1-5,.,CASSYSGGQSNQPQHF,TGTGCCAGCAGTTACTCTGGGGGTCAAAGCAATCAGCCCCAGCATTTT
TRBV7-9,.,15,TRBJ1-1,.,CASSFASFDNTEAFF,TGTGCCAGCAGCTTCGCCAGCTTTGACAATACTGAAGCTTTCTTT
TRBV12-3/TRBV12-4,few,13,TRBJ2-4,.,CASSSGAENIQYF,TGTGCCAGCAGTTCCGGGGCCGAAAACATTCAGTACTTC
TRBV24-1,.,14,TRBJ1-2,.,CATSDLAVNYGYTF,TGTGCCACCAGTGATTTAGCAGTGAACTATGGCTACACCTTC
TRBV20-1,.,14,TRBJ2-5,.,CSASEGGTQETQYF,TGCAGTGCTAGTGAGGGGGGCACTCAAGAGACCCAGTACTTC
TRBV9,.,14,TRBJ2-7,.,CASSPAGDSYEQYF,TGTGCCAGCAGCCCCGCTGGAGACTCCTACGAGCAGTACTTC
TRBV4-3,few,15,TRBJ2-3,TRBD1,CASSQGTGYTDTQYF,TGCGCCAGCAGCCAAGGGACAGGGTACACAGATACGCAGTATTTT
TRBV7-9,few,15,TRBJ1-2,.,CASSLRTDSNYGYTF,TGTGCCAGCAGCTTAAGAACAGACAGTAACTATGGCTACACCTTC
TRBV6-5,once,14,TRBJ1-1,.,CASSYTGPHTEAFF,TGTGCCAGCAGTTACACGGGGCCACACACTGAAGCTTTCTTT
TRBV5-1,.,16,TRBJ2-3,TRBD2,CASSRLARGGEDTQYF,TGCGCCAGCAGCAGACTAGCTAGGGGAGGAGAAGATACGCAGTATTTT
TRBV5-1,.,16,TRBJ1-3,.,CASSLDGGSSGNTIYF,TGCGCCAGCAGCTTGGACGGAGGGAGCTCTGGAAACACCATATATTTT
TRBV7-8,once,16,TRBJ2-3,TRBD2,CASSFSSGGITDTQYF,TGTGCCAGCAGCTTTTCTAGCGGGGGAATCACAGATACGCAGTATTTT
TRBV5-5,few,15,TRBJ2-1,TRBD2,CASSPTSGSLYEQFF,TGTGCCAGCAGCCCGACTAGCGGGAGTCTCTATGAGCAGTTCTTC
TRBV20-1,.,14,TRBJ2-1,.,CSARDPASRDEQFF,TGCAGTGCTAGAGATCCGGCTAGTCGGGATGAGCAGTTCTTC
TRBV14,.,16,TRBJ2-2,.,CASSQDQALNTGELFF,TGTGCCAGCAGCCAAGATCAAGCGCTGAACACCGGGGAGCTGTTTTTT
TRBV3-1,many,14,TRBJ2-7,.,CASSQDHSSYEQYF,TGTGCCAGCAGCCAAGATCACAGCTCCTACGAGCAGTACTTC
TRBV20-1,many,14,TRBJ2-7,.,CSAKRFASSYEQYF,TGCAGTGCCAAAAGATTCGCGAGCTCCTACGAGCAGTACTTC
TRBV12-3/TRBV12-4,few,14,TRBJ1-5,TRBD1,CASRPRDRNQPQHF,TGTGCCAGCAGGCCGCGGGACAGGAATCAGCCCCAGCATTTT
TRBV20-1,few,14,TRBJ2-3,TRBD2,CSALGLGNADTQYF,TGCAGTGCTCTGGGACTAGGTAATGCAGATACGCAGTATTTT
TRBV29-1,.,14,TRBJ1-2,TRBD1,CSVGQGQGAYGYTF,TGCAGCGTTGGCCAAGGACAGGGCGCCTATGGCTACACCTTC
TRBV28,few,13,TRBJ2-1,.,CASSFSSRDEQFF,TGTGCCAGCAGTTTCTCCAGCAGGGATGAGCAGTTCTTC
TRBV20-1,.,17,TRBJ2-1,TRBD2,CSANRLAGALIYNEQFF,TGCAGTGCAAACAGACTAGCGGGAGCGCTTATCTACAATGAGCAGTTCTTC
TRBV9,.,13,TRBJ2-1,.,CASSVGQNNEQFF,TGTGCCAGCAGCGTAGGTCAAAACAATGAGCAGTTCTTC
TRBV24-1,many,13,TRBJ2-3,.,CATSVGSTDTQYF,TGTGCCACCAGTGTAGGCAGCACAGATACGCAGTATTTT
TRBV12-3/TRBV12-4,few,14,TRBJ2-1,.,CASSPEGGFGEQFF,TGTGCCAGCAGCCCTGAAGGGGGATTCGGTGAGCAGTTCTTC
TRBV5-1,.,16,TRBJ2-7,TRBD1,CASSYRPGGEPYEQYF,TGCGCCAGCAGCTACCGCCCAGGGGGTGAACCCTACGAGCAGTACTTC
TRBV20-1,few,16,TRBJ2-5,TRBD2,CSANPVSSGTQETQYF,TGCAGTGCTAACCCCGTGTCTAGCGGGACCCAAGAGACCCAGTACTTC
TRBV6-5,many,12,TRBJ2-3,.,CASSHGWDTQYF,TGTGCCAGCAGCCACGGCTGGGATACGCAGTATTTT
TRBV6-1,few,15,TRBJ2-7,TRBD1,CASSRSGTGGYEQYF,TGTGCCAGCAGTCGTTCCGGGACAGGGGGCTACGAGCAGTACTTC
TRBV6-1,.,15,TRBJ1-1,TRBD1,CASRKFGTGGTEAFF,TGTGCCAGCAGAAAATTCGGGACAGGGGGCACTGAAGCTTTCTTT
TRBV20-1,.,14,TRBJ1-1,TRBD1,CSASPGGANTEAFF,TGCAGTGCTAGCCCAGGGGGGGCAAACACTGAAGCTTTCTTT
TRBV24-1,once,18,TRBJ2-2,TRBD1,CATSDLEQGIMNTGELFF,TGTGCCACCAGTGATTTAGAACAGGGGATAATGAACACCGGGGAGCTGTTTTTT
TRBV18,.,15,TRBJ2-3,.,CASSPRQGPADTQYF,TGTGCCAGCTCACCACGGCAGGGCCCAGCAGATACGCAGTATTTT
TRBV20-1,.,14,TRBJ1-2,.,CSARRTGTNYGYTF,TGCAGTGCTAGAAGGACGGGCACTAACTATGGCTACACCTTC
TRBV30,few,14,TRBJ1-1,.,CAWRRDEMNTEAFF,TGTGCCTGGAGACGGGATGAGATGAACACTGAAGCTTTCTTT
TRBV10-3,.,14,TRBJ2-5,.,CAISVDRYQETQYF,TGTGCCATCAGCGTCGACAGGTACCAAGAGACCCAGTACTTC
TRBV20-1,few,14,TRBJ2-7,.,CSARKWGQSYEQYF,TGCAGTGCTAGAAAGTGGGGACAATCCTACGAGCAGTACTTC
TRBV5-6,few,16,TRBJ2-2,.,CASSLGGATNTGELFF,TGTGCCAGCAGCCTTGGGGGGGCAACGAACACCGGGGAGCTGTTTTTT
TRBV3-1,few,15,TRBJ1-1,TRBD1,CASYRDRGLNTEAFF,TGTGCCAGCTACCGGGACAGGGGGTTGAACACTGAAGCTTTCTTT
TRBV7-9,few,14,TRBJ1-1,.,CASSKAGANTEAFF,TGTGCCAGCAGTAAGGCCGGGGCGAACACTGAAGCTTTCTTT
TRBV2,few,14,TRBJ2-7,.,CASSVFVRSYEQYF,TGTGCCAGCAGTGTTTTCGTACGGAGCTACGAGCAGTACTTC
TRBV28,.,12,TRBJ2-7,.,CAISTGTYEQYF,TGTGCCATCTCGACGGGTACCTACGAGCAGTACTTC
TRBV15,.,18,TRBJ2-7,.,CATSRDVFGGTSGFEQYF,TGTGCCACCAGCAGAGATGTCTTTGGTGGGACATCGGGGTTCGAGCAGTACTTC
TRBV10-3,.,14,TRBJ2-5,.,CAISEGRLKETQYF,TGTGCCATCAGTGAGGGGCGGCTAAAAGAGACCCAGTACTTC
TRBV7-2,.,13,TRBJ2-7,TRBD1,CASSSQPRDRVHF,TGTGCCAGCAGCTCTCAACCCCGGGACAGGGTGCACTTC
TRBV7-9,.,14,TRBJ2-1,TRBD2,CAGAGTSGENEQFF,TGTGCCGGGGCCGGGACTAGCGGGGAGAATGAGCAGTTCTTC
TRBV12-3/TRBV12-4,.,14,TRBJ1-2,TRBD1,CASSFDRGQYGYTF,TGTGCCAGCAGTTTTGACAGGGGGCAATATGGCTACACCTTC
TRBV20-1,.,13,TRBJ2-7,.,CSAPEPGIYEQYF,TGCAGTGCCCCAGAGCCGGGGATCTATGAGCAGTACTTC
TRBV5-1,many,13,TRBJ2-1,.,CASSFTGRNEQFF,TGCGCCAGCAGCTTTACAGGGAGGAATGAGCAGTTCTTC
TRBV7-2,few,15,TRBJ2-5,TRBD1,CASSDTGQGVLAQYF,TGTGCCAGCAGCGATACGGGACAGGGTGTATTGGCCCAGTACTTC
TRBV28,.,14,TRBJ2-7,.,CASKVLGRVGEQYF,TGTGCCAGCAAGGTTTTGGGCCGGGTCGGCGAGCAGTACTTC
TRBV3-1,.,15,TRBJ2-7,.,CASSQDPGSPYEQYF,TGTGCCAGCAGCCAAGATCCCGGTAGTCCCTACGAGCAGTACTTC
TRBV11-2,many,15,TRBJ2-2,.,CASSLMEAGTGELFF,TGTGCCAGCAGCTTAATGGAGGCTGGCACCGGGGAGCTGTTTTTT
TRBV19,.,15,TRBJ1-5,.,CASSIAAGPTQPQHF,TGTGCCAGTAGTATAGCGGCAGGACCAACACAGCCCCAGCATTTT
TRBV15,few,13,TRBJ1-1,.,CATTTLSGTEAFF,TGTGCCACCACCACCCTATCGGGCACTGAAGCTTTCTTT
TRBV20-1,few,16,TRBJ2-5,TRBD2,CSARLTSGGARETQYF,TGCAGTGCTAGACTCACTAGCGGGGGGGCTCGGGAGACCCAGTACTTC
TRBV25-1,many,13,TRBJ1-5,.,CASSEAGNQPQHF,TGTGCCAGCAGTGAGGCTGGGAATCAGCCCCAGCATTTT